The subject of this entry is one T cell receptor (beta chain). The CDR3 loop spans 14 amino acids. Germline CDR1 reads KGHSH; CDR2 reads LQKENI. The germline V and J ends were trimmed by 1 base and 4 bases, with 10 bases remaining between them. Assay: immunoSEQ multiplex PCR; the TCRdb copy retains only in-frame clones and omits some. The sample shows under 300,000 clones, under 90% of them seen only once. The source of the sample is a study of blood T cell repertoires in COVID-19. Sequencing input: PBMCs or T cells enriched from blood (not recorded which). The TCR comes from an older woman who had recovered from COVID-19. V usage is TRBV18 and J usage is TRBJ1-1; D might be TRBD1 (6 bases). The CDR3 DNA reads TGTGCCAGCTCACCACAGGGGGGGAGCACTGAAGCTTTCTTT. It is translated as CASSPQGGSTEAFF.